This T cell receptor (beta chain) was sequenced for a study of cytotoxic CD8 clonotypes in ibrutinib-treated CLL (dated by TCRdb to about 2021). Describing the broader study: The cohort included approximately 15 treatment-naive and approximately eleven relapsed/refractory patients; 17 to 18 were IGHV unmutated. Partial responses were observed in roughly 24 patients and complete responses in 2; after a median follow-up of around 64 months, remission was maintained in 14 patients and progression was observed in around twelve. The response samples were drawn at a median of roughly twelve months into treatment, with a range of about 6 to 36 months. An average of 255,043 productive templates and 94,082 productive rearrangements was obtained per sample. Of the approximately 86 participants in the trial, about two dozen had longitudinal samples available. Cryopreserved peripheral blood mononuclear cells were obtained before treatment, at response, and at either sustained remission or disease progression. All remission and progressive disease samples were collected while patients were still receiving ibrutinib.

Explained via the paper, the time point label denotes: progressive disease on ibrutinib. For TCR beta library preparation, approximately 2 micrograms of genomic DNA were extracted from the cryopreserved PBMCs. High-throughput TCR beta sequencing was performed on longitudinal blood samples from CLL patients receiving ibrutinib monotherapy. The patients took part in an open-label, single-center phase 2 trial of ibrutinib monotherapy. The V end gives up 1 base and the J end 7 bases, leaving 9 bases in the junction not matched to a gene. The CDR3 goes from the cysteine to the phenylalanine over 16 residues. Just CDR3 DNA is preserved here, 48 bases in frame from base 1. Per the germline V gene, SGHRS is the CDR1 and YFSETQ is the CDR2. The goal of deep resolution MiSeq sequencing was a depth between 1 in 1 million and 1 in 200,000 T cells, and coverage averaged 10x per clonotype. TCR beta libraries were generated with the immunoSEQ hsTCRB Kit. On the authors' methods: ImmunoSEQ Data Assistant and ImmunoSEQ Analyzer were used for data analysis, and V, D and J genes were assigned according to IMGT definitions. Clonality, with values ranging from 0 to 1, was calculated as one minus the normalized Shannon entropy of productive rearrangement frequencies. Only overrepresented clonotypes making up at least 0.05% of each patient's repertoire were included in the public clonotype analysis. Around 13 age-matched healthy donor repertoires from immuneACCESS were used as controls for clonality. TCRdb took this table from immuneACCESS and kept in-frame rearrangements with V and J called. Such tables lack part of the clones; where checked against another copy, unresolved V genes explain under half of the gap, and the rest is unexplained. V and J calls plus clone size are reproduced from that table; the DNA served to infer D and trimming. The sample contains 57,000 or so clones, roughly 54% of them found a single time. The top ten clonotypes cover about 24% of the sample.

Of note for this clone: The antigen it binds to is not known. Base qualities are not provided; no much larger clone lies one nucleotide away.

Findings and caveats that apply to the study as a whole: Public clonotypes were rare and either contracted or stayed stable during treatment, and the rise in clonality at ibrutinib response reflected the expansion of private clonotypes. Clonality increased at ibrutinib response, stayed stable in sustained remission, and fell back toward baseline at progression. Baseline clonality exceeded that of age-matched healthy donors and correlated strongly with circulating CD8+ T-cell counts. Sampling times were not matched between sustained-remission and progressing patients, and lymph node repertoires were not studied.

The receptor was derived from a human donor with chronic lymphocytic leukemia. The sample consisted of PBMCs, taken at disease progression, from a patient treated with ibrutinib. The sequence joins TRBV5-1 to TRBJ2-2; 8 nucleotides in the junction match TRBD2. The CDR3 reads CASSLLSGSQGGELFF. At the DNA level, the sequence is TGCGCCAGCAGCTTGCTGAGCGGGAGTCAGGGCGGGGAGCTGTTTTTT.